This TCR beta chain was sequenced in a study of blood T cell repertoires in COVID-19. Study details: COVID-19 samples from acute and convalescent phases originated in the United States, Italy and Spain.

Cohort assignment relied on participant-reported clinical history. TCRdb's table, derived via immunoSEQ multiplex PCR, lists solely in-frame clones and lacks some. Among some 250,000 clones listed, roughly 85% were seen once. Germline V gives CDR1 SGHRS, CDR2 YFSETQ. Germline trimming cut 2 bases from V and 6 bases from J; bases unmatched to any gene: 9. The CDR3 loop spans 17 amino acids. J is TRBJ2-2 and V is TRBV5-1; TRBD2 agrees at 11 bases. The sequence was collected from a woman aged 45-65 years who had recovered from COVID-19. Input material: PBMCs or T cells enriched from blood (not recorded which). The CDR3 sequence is CASSFHIAGGPAGELFF. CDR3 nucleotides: TGCGCCAGCAGCTTCCACATAGCGGGAGGGCCGGCCGGGGAGCTGTTTTTT.